Sequencing of this TCR beta chain was carried out in a study of T cells in Graves' hyperthyroidism and ophthalmopathy. As for the study in general: Peripheral blood was secured at the point of initial diagnosis, before any treatment.

This CDR3 region has 14 residues. Germline V CDR1 and CDR2: KGHSH, LQKENI. V lost 6 bases, J lost 2 bases, and 13 bases lay in between. Using RNA transcripts as the source, TCR beta CDR3 regions were amplified. Primed by the HTBI set, a first-round RT-PCR was run on the TCR CDR3. TCRdb reprocessed the multiplex PCR reads via MiXCR and lists one record per CDR3 protein. The sample has approximately 330,000 distinct CDR3 sequences, roughly 13% seen once. This clonotype turned up a few times. Its cognate antigen is unknown. Study findings and constraints: Ophthalmopathy and stable hyperthyroidism were told apart by a 13 V-J model. Most thyroid clonotypes with frequency above 0.001 were detected in blood.

At least 3 on the Clinical Activity Score was recorded for ophthalmopathy patients, who also had NOSPECS grade at least 4 and duration under 3 months. This TCR derives from a woman between 40 and 55 years old with Graves' ophthalmopathy. The sequencing input was blood. The chain carries TRBV18 and TRBJ1-1; tentative D call: TRBD1 (6 bases). The CDR3 reads CASSPDSANTEAFF. DNA for the CDR3: TGTGCCAGCTCCCCGGACAGCGCTAACACTGAAGCTTTCTTT. Complete variable domain (other parts from reference TRBV18 and TRBJ1-1): NAGVMQNPRHLVRRRGQEARLRCSPMKGHSHVYWYRQLPEEGLKFMVYLQKENIIDESGMPKERFSAEFPKEGPSILRIQQVVRGDSAAYFCASSPDSANTEAFFGQGTRLTVV.